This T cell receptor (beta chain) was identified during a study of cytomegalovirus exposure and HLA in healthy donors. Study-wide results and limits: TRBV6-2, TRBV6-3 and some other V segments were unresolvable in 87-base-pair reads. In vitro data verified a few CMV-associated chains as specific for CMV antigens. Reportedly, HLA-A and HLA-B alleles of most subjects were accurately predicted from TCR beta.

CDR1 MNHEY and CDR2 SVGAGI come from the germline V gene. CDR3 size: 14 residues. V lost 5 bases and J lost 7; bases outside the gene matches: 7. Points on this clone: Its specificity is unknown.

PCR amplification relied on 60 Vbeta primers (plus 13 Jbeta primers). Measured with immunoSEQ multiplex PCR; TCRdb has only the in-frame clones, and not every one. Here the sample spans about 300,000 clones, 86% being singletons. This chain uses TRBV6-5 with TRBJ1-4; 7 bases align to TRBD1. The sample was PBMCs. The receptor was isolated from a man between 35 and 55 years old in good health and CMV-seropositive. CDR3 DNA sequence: TGTGCCAGCAGTCCATCCTACAGGGGTGAAAAACTGTTTTTT. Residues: CASSPSYRGEKLFF.